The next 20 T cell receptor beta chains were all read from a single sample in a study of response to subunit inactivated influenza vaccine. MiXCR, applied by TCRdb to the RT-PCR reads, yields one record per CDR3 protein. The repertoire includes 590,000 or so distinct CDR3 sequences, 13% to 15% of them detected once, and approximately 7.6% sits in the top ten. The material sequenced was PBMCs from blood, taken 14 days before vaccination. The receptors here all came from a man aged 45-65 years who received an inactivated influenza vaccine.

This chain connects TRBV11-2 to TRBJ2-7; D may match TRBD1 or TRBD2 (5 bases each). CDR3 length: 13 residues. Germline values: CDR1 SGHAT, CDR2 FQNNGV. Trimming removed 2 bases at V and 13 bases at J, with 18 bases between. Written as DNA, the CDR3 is TGTGCCAGCAGCTTACCGTTCGGGGCTACACCCTACTTC. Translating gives CASSLPFGATPYF. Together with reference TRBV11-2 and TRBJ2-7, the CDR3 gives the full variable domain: EAGVAQSPRYKIIEKRQSVAFWCNPISGHATLYWYQQILGQGPKLLIQFQNNGVVDDSQLPKDRFSAERLKGVDSTLKIQPAKLEDSAVYLCASSLPFGATPYFGPGTRLTVT.

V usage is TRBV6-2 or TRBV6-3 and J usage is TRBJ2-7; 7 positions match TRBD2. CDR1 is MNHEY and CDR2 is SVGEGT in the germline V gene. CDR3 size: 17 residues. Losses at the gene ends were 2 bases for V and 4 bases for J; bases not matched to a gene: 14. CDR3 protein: CASSYPLLGGGLYEQYF. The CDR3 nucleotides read TGTGCCAGCAGTTACCCCCTCTTGGGGGGGGGTTTATACGAGCAGTACTTC.

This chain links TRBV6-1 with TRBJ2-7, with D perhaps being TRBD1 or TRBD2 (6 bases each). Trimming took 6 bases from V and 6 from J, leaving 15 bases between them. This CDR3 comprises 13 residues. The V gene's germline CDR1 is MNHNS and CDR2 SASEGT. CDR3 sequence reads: CASRISRGGEQYF. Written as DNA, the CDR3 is TGTGCCAGCAGGATTTCCAGGGGAGGCGAGCAGTACTTC.

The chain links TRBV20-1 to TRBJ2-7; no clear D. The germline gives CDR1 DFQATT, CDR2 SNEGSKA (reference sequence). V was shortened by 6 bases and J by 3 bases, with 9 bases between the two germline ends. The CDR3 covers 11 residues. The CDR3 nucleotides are TGCAGTGCAAAAAGAAACTACGAGCAGTACTTC. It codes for CSAKRNYEQYF.

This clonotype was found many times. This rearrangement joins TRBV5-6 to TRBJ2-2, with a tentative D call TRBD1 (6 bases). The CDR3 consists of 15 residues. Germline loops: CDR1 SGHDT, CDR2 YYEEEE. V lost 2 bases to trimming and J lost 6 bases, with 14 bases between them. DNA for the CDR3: TGTGCCAGCAGCTTTGGGGGCCCCCGCTCCGGGGAGCTGTTTTTT. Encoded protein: CASSFGGPRSGELFF.

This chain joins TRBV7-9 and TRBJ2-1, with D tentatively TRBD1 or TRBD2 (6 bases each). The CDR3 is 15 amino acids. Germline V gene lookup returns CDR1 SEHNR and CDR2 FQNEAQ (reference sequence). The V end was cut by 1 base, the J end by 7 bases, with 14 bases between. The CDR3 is CASSLGGGLFNEQFF. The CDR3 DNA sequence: TGTGCCAGCAGCTTAGGAGGGGGGCTGTTTAATGAGCAGTTCTTC. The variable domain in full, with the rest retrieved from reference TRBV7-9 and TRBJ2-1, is DTGVSQNPRHKITKRGQNVTFRCDPISEHNRLYWYRQTLGQGPEFLTYFQNEAQLEKSRLLSDRFSAERPKGSFSTLEIQRTEQGDSAMYLCASSLGGGLFNEQFFGPGTRLTVL.

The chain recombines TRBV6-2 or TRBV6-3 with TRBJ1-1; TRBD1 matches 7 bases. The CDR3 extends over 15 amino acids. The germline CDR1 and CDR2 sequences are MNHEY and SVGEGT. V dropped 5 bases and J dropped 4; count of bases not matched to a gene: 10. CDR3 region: CASSTRQGPTTEAFF. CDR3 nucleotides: TGTGCCAGCAGTACCCGACAGGGACCGACCACTGAAGCTTTCTTT.

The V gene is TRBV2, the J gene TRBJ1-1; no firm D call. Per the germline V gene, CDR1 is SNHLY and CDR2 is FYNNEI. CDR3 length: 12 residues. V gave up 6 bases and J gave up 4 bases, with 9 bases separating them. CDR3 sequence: CASRGISTEAFF. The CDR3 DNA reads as TGTGCCAGCAGGGGGATCAGCACTGAAGCTTTCTTT.

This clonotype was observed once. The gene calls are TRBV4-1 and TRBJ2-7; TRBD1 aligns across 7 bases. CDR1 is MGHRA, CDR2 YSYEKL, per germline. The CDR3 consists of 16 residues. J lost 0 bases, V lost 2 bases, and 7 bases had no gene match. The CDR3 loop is CASSQMPWDSSYEQYF. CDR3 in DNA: TGCGCCAGCAGCCAAATGCCCTGGGACAGCTCCTACGAGCAGTACTTC.

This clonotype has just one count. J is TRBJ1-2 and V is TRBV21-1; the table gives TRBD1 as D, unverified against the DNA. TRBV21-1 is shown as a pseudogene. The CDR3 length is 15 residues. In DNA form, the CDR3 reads TGTGCCAGCAGCGCCCCCGCGGGTGGCGGTGATGGCTACACCTTC. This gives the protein CASSAPAGGGDGYTF.

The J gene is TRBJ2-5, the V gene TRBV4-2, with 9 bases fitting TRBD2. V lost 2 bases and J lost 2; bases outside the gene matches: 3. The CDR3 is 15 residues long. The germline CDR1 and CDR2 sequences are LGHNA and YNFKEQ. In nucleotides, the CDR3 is TGTGCCAGCAGCCAATGGGGACTAGCACAAGAGACCCAGTACTTC. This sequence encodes CASSQWGLAQETQYF.

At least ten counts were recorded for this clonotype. The CDR3 loop is CASLLGPEQYF. The CDR3, as DNA: TGTGCCAGCCTTTTAGGTCCGGAGCAGTACTTC. The chain employs TRBV6-1 and TRBJ2-7; D ambiguous. In germline, CDR1 is MNHNS, CDR2 SASEGT. The CDR3 has 11 residues. V dropped 8 bases and J dropped 7 bases, with 12 bases sitting between them.

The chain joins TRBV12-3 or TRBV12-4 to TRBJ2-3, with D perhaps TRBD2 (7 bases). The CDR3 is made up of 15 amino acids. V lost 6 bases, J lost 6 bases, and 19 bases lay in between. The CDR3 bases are TGTGCCAGCAGCTCAAGGGGGGGGTACACCGATACGCAGTATTTT. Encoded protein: CASSSRGGYTDTQYF.

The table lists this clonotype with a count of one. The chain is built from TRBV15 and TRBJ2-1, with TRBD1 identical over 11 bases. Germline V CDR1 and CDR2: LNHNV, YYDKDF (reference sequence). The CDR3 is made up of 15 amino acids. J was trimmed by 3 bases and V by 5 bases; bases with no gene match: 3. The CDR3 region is CATSGDRGDYNEQFF. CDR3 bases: TGTGCCACCAGCGGGGACAGGGGGGACTACAATGAGCAGTTCTTC.

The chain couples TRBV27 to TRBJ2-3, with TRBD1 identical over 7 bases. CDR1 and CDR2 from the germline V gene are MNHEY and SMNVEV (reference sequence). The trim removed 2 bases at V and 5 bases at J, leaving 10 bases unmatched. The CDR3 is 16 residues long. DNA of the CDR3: TGTGCCAGCAGTTTAGTTGGGCAGGGGGTGGGAGATACGCAGTATTTT. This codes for CASSLVGQGVGDTQYF.

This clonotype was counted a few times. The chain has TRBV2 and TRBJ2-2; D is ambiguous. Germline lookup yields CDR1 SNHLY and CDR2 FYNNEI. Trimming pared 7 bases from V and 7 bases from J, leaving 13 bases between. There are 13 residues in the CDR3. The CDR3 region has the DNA TGTGCCAGCACCGAAGGTTGGGTCGGGGAGCTGTTTTTT. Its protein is CASTEGWVGELFF. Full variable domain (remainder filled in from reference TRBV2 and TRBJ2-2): EPEVTQTPSHQVTQMGQEVILRCVPISNHLYFYWYRQILGQKVEFLVSFYNNEISEKSEIFDDQFSVERPDGSNFTLKIRSTKLEDSAMYFCASTEGWVGELFFGEGSRLTVL.

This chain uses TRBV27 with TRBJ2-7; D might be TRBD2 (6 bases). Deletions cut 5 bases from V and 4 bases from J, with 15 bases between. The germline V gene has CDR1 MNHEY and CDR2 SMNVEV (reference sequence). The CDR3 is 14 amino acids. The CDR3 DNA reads TGTGCCAGCAGTGCTACGGGACTCGTGTACGAGCAGTACTTC. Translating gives CASSATGLVYEQYF.

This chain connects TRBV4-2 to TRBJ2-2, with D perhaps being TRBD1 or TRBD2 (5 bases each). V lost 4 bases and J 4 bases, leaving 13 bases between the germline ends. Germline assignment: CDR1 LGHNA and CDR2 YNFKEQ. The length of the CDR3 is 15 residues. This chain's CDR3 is CASSRGDGITGELFF. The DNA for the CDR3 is TGTGCCAGCAGCCGAGGGGACGGCATCACCGGGGAGCTGTTTTTT.

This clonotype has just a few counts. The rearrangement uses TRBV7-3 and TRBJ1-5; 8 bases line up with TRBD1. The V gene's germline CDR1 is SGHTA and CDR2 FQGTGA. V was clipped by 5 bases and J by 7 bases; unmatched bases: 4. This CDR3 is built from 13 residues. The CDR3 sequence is CASSRDRQQPQHF. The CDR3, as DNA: TGTGCCAGCAGCCGGGACAGGCAACAGCCCCAGCATTTT. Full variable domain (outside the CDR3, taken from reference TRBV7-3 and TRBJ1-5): GAGVSQTPSNKVTEKGKYVELRCDPISGHTALYWYRQSLGQGPEFLIYFQGTGAADDSGLPNDRFFAVRPEGSVSTLKIQRTERGDSAVYLCASSRDRQQPQHFGDGTRLSIL.

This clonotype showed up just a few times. The CDR3 loop is CASTTTGSSYGYTF. CDR3 sequence (DNA): TGTGCCAGCACCACGACAGGATCCTCATATGGCTACACCTTC. The chain employs TRBV11-2 and TRBJ1-2, with D possibly matching TRBD1 (6 bases). This CDR3 comprises 14 residues. V was shortened by 7 bases and J by 5 bases, with 17 bases between the two germline ends. Per germline, CDR1 SGHAT and CDR2 FQNNGV.